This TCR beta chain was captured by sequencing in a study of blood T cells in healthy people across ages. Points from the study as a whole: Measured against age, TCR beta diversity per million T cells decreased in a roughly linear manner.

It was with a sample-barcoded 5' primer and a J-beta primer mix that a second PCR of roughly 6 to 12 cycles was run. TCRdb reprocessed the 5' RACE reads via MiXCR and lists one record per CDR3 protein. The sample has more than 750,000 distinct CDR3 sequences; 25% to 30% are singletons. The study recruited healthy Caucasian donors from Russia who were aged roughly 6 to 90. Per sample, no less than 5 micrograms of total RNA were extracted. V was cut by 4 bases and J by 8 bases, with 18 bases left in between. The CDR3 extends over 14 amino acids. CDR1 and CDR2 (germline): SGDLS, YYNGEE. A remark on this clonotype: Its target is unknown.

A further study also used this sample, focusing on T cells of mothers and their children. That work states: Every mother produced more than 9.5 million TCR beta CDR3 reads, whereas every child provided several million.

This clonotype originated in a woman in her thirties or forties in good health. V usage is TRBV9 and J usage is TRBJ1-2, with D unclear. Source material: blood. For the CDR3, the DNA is TGTGCCAGCAGCCCGACCCCCACACAAGGGGGCTACACCTTC. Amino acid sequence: CASSPTPTQGGYTF.